The clone carrying this T cell receptor (beta chain) appeared a few times. The antigen is unknown. These data come from a study of blood T cells in healthy people across ages. General study points: Any conclusive comparison of naive versus antigen-experienced cells was prevented by using unsorted PBMCs. Fewer expanded clones and more diversity marked long-lived versus aged donors. Among T cells, TCR beta diversity per million cells dropped roughly linearly as age rose.

Germline V lookup: CDR1 MNHEY, CDR2 SVGAGI. The CDR3 sequence is 13 residues long. The V end was cut by 5 bases, the J end by 2 bases, with 9 bases between. A sample-barcoded 5' primer and a J-beta primer mix were used in a second PCR of roughly 6 to 12 cycles. TCRdb re-derived calls from the 5' RACE reads in MiXCR, one entry per CDR3 protein. The table shows fewer than 1 million distinct CDR3 sequences, with under 45% occurring only once. This clonotype originated in a man aged 55-75 years in good health. The rearrangement uses TRBV6-5 and TRBJ2-5, with D possibly being TRBD1 (5 bases). The material sequenced was blood. CDR3 residues: CASSRQIQETQYF. CDR3 DNA sequence: TGTGCCAGCAGTCGACAGATACAAGAGACCCAGTACTTC.